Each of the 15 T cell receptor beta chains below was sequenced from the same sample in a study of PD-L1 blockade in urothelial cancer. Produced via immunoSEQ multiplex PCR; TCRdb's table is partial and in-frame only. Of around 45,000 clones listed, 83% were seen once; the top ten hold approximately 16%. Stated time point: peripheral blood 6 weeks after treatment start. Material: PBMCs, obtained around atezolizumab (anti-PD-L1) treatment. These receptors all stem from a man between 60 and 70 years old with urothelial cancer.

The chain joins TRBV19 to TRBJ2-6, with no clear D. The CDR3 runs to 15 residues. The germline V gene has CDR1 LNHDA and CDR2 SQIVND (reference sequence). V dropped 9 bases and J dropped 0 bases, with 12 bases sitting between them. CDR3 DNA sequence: TGTGCCAGCAGGATCACGAGCTCTGGGGCCAACGTCCTGACTTTC. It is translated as CASRITSSGANVLTF.

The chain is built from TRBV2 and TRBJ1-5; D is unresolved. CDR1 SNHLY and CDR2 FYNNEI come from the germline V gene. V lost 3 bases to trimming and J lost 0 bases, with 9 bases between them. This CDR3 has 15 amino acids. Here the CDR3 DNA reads TGTGCCAGCAGTGAGACAAGAAATAGCAATCAGCCCCAGCATTTT. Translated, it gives CASSETRNSNQPQHF. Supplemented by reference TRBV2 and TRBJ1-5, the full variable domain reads EPEVTQTPSHQVTQMGQEVILRCVPISNHLYFYWYRQILGQKVEFLVSFYNNEISEKSEIFDDQFSVERPDGSNFTLKIRSTKLEDSAMYFCASSETRNSNQPQHFGDGTRLSIL.

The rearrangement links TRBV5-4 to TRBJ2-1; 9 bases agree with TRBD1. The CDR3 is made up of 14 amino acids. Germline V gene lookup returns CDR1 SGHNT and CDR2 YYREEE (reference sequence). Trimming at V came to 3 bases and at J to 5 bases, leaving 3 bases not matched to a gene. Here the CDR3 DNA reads TGTGCCAGCAGCTCCCGGGACAGGGACAATGAGCAGTTCTTC. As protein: CASSSRDRDNEQFF.

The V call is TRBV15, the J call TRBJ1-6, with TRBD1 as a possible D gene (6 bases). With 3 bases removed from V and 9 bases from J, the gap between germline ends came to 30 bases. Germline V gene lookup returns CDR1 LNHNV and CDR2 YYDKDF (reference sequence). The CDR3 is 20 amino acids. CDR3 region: CATSRKLPGQGISVGSPLHF. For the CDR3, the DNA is TGTGCCACCAGCAGGAAGCTCCCCGGGCAGGGGATATCGGTAGGTTCACCCCTCCACTTT. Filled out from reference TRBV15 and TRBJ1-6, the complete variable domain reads DAMVIQNPRYQVTQFGKPVTLSCSQTLNHNVMYWYQQKSSQAPKLLFHYYDKDFNNEADTPDNFQSRRPNTSFCFLDIRSPGLGDTAMYLCATSRKLPGQGISVGSPLHFGNGTRLTVT.

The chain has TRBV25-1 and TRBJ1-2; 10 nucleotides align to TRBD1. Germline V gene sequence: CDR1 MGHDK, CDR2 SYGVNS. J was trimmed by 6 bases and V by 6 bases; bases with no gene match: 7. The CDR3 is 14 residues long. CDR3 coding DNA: TGTGCCAGCAGGGAGACAGGGGGCCTGGATGGCTACACCTTC. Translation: CASRETGGLDGYTF.

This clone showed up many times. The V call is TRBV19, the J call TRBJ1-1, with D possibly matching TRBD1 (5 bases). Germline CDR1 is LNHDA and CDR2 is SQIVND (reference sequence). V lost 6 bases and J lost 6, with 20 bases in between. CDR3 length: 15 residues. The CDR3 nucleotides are TGTGCCAGTAGAATGACCTGGGGGGGTGGGTCTGAAGCTTTCTTT. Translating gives CASRMTWGGGSEAFF.

The chain's CDR3 is CASSGDRDPYGYTF. CDR3 in DNA: TGTGCCAGCAGCGGTGACAGGGATCCCTATGGCTACACCTTC. This chain joins TRBV9 and TRBJ1-2, with 7 bases identical to TRBD1. In germline, CDR1 is SGDLS, CDR2 YYNGEE. The trim removed 3 bases at V and 4 bases at J, leaving 6 bases unmatched. The CDR3 has 14 amino acids.

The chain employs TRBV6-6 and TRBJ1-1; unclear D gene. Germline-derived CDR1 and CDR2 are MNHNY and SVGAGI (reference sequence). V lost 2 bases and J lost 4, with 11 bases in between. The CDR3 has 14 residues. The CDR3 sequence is CASSYLTAGTEAFF. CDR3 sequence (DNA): TGTGCCAGCAGTTACCTAACAGCGGGCACTGAAGCTTTCTTT.

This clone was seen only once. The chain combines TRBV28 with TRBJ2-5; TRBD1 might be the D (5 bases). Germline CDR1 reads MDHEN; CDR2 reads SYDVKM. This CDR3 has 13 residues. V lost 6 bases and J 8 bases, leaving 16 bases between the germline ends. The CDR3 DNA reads TGTGCCAGCAGCACAGGCCGCCCGGGTACCCAGTACTTC. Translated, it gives CASSTGRPGTQYF.

The CDR3 is CASSLEGGRRETQYF. The CDR3 DNA is TGTGCCAGCAGCTTAGAAGGCGGGAGAAGAGAGACCCAGTACTTC. This chain joins TRBV7-2 and TRBJ2-5, with 7 positions matching TRBD2. CDR3 length equals 15 residues. The V gene's germline CDR1 is SGHTA and CDR2 FQGNSA. Trimming cost V 1 base and J 4 bases; bases outside gene matches: 6.

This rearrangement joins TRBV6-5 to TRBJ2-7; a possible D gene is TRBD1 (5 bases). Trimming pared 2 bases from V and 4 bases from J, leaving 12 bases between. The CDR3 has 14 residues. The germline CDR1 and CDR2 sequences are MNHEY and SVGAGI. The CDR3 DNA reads TGTGCCAGCAGTTACAGATTTGACAGTTACGAGCAGTACTTC. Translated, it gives CASSYRFDSYEQYF.

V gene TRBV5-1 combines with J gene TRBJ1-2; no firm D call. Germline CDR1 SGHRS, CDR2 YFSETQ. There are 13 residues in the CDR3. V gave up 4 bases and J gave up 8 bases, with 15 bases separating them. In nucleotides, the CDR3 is TGCGCCAGCAGCAAAACCCAGGATTTCGGCTACACCTTC. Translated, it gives CASSKTQDFGYTF.

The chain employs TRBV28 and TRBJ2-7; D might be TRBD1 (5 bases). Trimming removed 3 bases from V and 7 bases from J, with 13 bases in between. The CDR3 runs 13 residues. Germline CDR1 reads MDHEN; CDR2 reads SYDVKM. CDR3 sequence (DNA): TGTGCCAGCAGTTTTTCTGGGGCAGGGGAGCAGTACTTC. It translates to CASSFSGAGEQYF.

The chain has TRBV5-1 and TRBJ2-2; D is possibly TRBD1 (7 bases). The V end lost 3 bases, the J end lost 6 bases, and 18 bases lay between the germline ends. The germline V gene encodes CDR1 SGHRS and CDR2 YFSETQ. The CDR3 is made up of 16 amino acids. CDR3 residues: CASSSYGGGKAGELFF. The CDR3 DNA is TGCGCCAGCAGCTCCTATGGAGGGGGCAAGGCCGGGGAGCTGTTTTTT.

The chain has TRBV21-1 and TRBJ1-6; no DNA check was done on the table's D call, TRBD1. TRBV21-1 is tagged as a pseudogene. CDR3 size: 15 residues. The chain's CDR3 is CASTPGQGENSPLHF. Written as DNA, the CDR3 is TGTGCCAGCACCCCCGGACAGGGGGAGAATTCACCCCTCCACTTT.